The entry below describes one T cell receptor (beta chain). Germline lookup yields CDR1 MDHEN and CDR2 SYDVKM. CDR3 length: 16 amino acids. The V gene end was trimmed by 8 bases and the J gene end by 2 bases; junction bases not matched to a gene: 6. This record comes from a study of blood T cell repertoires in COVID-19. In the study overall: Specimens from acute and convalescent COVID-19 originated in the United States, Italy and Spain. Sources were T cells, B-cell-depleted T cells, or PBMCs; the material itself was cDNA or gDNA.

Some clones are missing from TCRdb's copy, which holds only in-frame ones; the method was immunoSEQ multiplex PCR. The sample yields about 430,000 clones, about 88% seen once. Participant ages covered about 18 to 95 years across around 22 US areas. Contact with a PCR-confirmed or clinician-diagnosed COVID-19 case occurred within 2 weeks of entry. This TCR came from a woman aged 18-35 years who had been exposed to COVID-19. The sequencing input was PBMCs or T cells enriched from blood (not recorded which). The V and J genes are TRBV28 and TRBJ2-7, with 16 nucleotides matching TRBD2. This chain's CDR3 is CASRGLAGGEPYEQYF. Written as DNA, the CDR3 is TGTGCCAGCCGGGGACTAGCGGGAGGGGAACCCTACGAGCAGTACTTC.